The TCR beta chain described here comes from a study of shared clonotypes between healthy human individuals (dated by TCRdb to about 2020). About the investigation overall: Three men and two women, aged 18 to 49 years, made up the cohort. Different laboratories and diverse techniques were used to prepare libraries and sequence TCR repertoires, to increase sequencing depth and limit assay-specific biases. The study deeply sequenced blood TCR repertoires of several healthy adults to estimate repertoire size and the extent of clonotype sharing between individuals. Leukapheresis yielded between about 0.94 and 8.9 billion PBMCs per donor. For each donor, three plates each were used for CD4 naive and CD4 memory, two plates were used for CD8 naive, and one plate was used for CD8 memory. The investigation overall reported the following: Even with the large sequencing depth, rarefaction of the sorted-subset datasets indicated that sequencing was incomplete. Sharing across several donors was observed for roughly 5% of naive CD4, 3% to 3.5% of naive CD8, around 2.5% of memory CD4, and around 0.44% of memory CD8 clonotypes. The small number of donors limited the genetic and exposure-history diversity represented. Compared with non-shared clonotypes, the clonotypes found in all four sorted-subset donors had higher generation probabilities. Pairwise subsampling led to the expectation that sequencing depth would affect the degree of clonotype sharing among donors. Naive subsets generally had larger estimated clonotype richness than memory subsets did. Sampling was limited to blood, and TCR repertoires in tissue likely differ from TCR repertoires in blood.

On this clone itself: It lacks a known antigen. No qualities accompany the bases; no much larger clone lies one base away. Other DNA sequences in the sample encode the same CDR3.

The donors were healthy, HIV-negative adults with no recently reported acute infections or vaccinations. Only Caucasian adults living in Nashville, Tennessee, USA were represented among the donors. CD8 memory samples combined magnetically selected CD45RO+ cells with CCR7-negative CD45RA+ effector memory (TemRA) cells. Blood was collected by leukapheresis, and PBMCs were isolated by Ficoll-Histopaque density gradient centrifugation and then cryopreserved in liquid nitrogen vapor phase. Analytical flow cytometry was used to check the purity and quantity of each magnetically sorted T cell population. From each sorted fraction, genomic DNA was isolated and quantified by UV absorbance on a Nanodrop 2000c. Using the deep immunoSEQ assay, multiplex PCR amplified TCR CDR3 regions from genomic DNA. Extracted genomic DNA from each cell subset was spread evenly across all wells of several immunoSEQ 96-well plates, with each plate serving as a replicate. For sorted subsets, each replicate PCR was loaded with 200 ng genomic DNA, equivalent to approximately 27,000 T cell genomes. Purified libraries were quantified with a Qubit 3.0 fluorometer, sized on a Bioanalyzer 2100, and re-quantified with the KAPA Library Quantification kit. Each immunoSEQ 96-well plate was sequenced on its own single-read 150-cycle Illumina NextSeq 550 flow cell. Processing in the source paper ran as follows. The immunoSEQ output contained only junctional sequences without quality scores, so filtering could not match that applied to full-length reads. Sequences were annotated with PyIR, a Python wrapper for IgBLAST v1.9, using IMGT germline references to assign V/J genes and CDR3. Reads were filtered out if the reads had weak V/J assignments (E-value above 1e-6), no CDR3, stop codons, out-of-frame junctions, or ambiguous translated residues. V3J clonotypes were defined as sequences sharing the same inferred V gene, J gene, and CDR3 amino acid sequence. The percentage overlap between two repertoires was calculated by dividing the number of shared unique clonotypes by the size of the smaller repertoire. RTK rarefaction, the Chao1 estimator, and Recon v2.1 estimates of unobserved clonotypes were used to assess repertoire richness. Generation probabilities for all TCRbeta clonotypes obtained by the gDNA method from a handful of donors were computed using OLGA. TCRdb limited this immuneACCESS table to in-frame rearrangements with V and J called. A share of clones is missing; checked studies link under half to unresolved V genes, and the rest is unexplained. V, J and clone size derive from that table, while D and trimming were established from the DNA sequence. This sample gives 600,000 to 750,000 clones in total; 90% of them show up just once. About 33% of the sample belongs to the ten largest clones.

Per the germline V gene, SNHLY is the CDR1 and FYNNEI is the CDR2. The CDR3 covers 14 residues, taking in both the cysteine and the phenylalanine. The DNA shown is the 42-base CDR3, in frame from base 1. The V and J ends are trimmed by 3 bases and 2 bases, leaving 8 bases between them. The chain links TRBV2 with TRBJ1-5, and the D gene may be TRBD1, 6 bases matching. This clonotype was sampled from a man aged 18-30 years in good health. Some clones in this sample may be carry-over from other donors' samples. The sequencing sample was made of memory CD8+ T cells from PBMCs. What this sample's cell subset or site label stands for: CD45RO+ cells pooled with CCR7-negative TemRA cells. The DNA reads TGTGCCAGCAGTGACAGGGGTGGCAATCAGCCCCAGCATTTT. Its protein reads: CASSDRGGNQPQHF.